This is a list of T cell receptor beta chains from one sample in a study of early T cells in non-severe SARS-CoV-2 infection. A single record per CDR3 protein comes from TCRdb applying MiXCR to the 5' RACE reads. The sample yields about 31,000 distinct CDR3 sequences, approximately 5.9% seen once. Sequenced input: whole blood. Every receptor here comes from an adult who was a healthcare worker with PCR-confirmed SARS-CoV-2 infection or an uninfected control (not recorded which). Each CDR3 is given without its conserved first and last residue. Part of the rows lack a size; the others show once, few, many or a class for expanded clones.

>TRBV25-1|few
ASSGRYAEQF
>TRBV12-3/TRBV12-4|.
ASRQTGGRVETQY
>TRBV28|many
ASMRRESFNEQF
>TRBV5-1|few
ASSYGQGATEAF
>TRBV19|medium-sized
ASRGEEAF
>TRBV3-1|many
ASQLGGPSTDTQY
>TRBV6-1|many
ASTRATTYEQY
>TRBV25-1|many
ASTGLETQY
>TRBV27|many
ASARGAGGPFEQY
>TRBV14|few
ASSSTQADHTYNEQF
>TRBV20-1|few
SARDFGASNEQF
>TRBV12-3/TRBV12-4|many
ASSSRTGEETQY
>TRBV4-1|.
ASSQDGTRGDEKLF
>TRBV15|many
ATSSGSNQPQH
>TRBV7-2|.
ASSLVTGSNQPQH
>TRBV28|.
ASRITGSPRNEQF
>TRBV20-1|many
SASQGPSNQPQH
>TRBV5-5|few
ASSFGPPPYEQY
>TRBV20-1|few
STQGPSGSRTYEQY
>TRBV5-6|many
ASSKDRADTQY
>TRBV7-9|many
ASSLLTTTNEKLF
>TRBV4-1|many
ASSQDVSSGARTQY
>TRBV11-2|many
ASSFREGIQY
>TRBV7-3|few
ASSSWGTGELF
>TRBV20-1|few
SARDRDTSGRRSYEQY
>TRBV2|many
ASSEGLDPRYEQF
>TRBV12-3/TRBV12-4|.
ASSPDPPGAGLPLGEQF
>TRBV4-1|few
ASSGSEVNIQY
>TRBV20-1|many
SASLAPEQY
>TRBV7-2|.
ASSLGPNSPLH
>TRBV20-1|few
SAKFSGTEIYNEQF
>TRBV7-8|.
ASSLGPIDNYGYT
>TRBV6-5|many
ASSSQGSVADTQY
>TRBV6-1|few
ASTSGTGWNSPLH
>TRBV5-4|.
ASSIAGADTQY
>TRBV18|many
ASSLGERDYGYT
>TRBV12-3/TRBV12-4|.
ASSTNQPQH
>TRBV6-1|many
ASSEGGMRTDTQY
>TRBV28|.
ASGIQAYNSPLH
>TRBV6-2/TRBV6-3|few
ASSSGENQPQH
>TRBV6-4|many
ASSHLDGTKNNEQF
>TRBV12-3/TRBV12-4|many
ASSWGRGQGGGHEQY
>TRBV4-2|.
ASSQQAGSSYNEQF
>TRBV10-1|.
ASSEGRGNNSPLH
>TRBV3-1|.
ASSQDSRGNQPQH
>TRBV28|few
ASSRPGTKGDTQY
>TRBV18|.
ASSPRDNEQF
>TRBV20-1|many
STTNHRQTNQPQH
>TRBV5-1|.
ASSLVGGQGFNEQF
>TRBV5-1|few
ASSLDPSNTGELF
>TRBV27|few
ASSLWSGGAKNIQY
>TRBV2|.
ASRKGGETQY
>TRBV28|many
ASSFPGLMNTGELF
>TRBV7-9|many
ASSPWGQRKETQY
>TRBV7-9|many
ASSFDRDSSYEQY
>TRBV28|many
ASSSGIGIRNTEAF
>TRBV7-2|many
ASSSRGGNEAF
>TRBV6-1|many
ASSEGGHYGYT
>TRBV18|many
ASSGIPYEQY